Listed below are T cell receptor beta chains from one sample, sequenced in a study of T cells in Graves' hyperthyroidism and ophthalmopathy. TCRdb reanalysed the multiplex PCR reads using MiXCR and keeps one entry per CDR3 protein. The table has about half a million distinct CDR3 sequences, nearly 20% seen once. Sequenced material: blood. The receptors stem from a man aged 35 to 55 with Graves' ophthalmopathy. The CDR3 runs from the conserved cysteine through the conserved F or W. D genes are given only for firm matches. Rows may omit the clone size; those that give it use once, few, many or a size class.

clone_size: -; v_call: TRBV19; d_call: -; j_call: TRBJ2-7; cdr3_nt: TGTGCCAGCAAACTTAGGGGCTCCTACGAGCAGTACTTC; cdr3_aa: CASKLRGSYEQYF
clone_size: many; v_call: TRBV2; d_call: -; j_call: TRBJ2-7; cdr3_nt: TGTGCCAGCAGGGAAGGACAGAGGTCGGTGCAGTACTTC; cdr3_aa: CASREGQRSVQYF
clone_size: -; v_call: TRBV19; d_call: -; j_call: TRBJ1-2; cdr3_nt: TGTGCCAGTAGCCCGGACGGAATAGGTGGCTACACCTTC; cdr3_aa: CASSPDGIGGYTF
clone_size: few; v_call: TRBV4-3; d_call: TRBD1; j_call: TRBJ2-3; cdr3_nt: TGCGCCAGCAGCCCGGGACAGGCAACCACAGATACGCAGTATTTT; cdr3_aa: CASSPGQATTDTQYF
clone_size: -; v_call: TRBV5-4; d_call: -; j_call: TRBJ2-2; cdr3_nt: TGTGCCAGCAGCGCCTGGGAAGACTCCCTTAACACCGGGGAGCTGTTTTTT; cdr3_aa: CASSAWEDSLNTGELFF
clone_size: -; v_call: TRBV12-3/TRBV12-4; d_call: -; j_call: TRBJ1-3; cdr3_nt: TGTGCCAGCAGCCCCACCCGGACAGCGACTGGAAACACCATATATTTT; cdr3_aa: CASSPTRTATGNTIYF
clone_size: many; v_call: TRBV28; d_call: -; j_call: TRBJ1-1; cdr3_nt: TGTGCCAGCAGTCTGCGGCCCCCTTTGTACACTGAAGCTTTCTTT; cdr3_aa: CASSLRPPLYTEAFF
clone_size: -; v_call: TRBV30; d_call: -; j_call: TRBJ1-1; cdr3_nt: TGTGCCTGGAGAGCCCGGGGGACTGAAGCTTTCTTT; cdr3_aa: CAWRARGTEAFF
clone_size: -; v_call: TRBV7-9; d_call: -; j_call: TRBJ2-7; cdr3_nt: TGTGCCAGCAGCTGGAATGTGGGAACGGGATACGAGCAGTACTTC; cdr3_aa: CASSWNVGTGYEQYF
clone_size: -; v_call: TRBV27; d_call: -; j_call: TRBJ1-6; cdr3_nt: TGTGCCAGCAGTTCAATCAGGAGCTCCTATAATTCACCCCTCCACTTT; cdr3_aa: CASSSIRSSYNSPLHF
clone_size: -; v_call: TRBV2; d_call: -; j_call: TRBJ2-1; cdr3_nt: TGTGCCAGCAGTACAGGGGCGGGGGGCAATAAGCAGTTCTTC; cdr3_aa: CASSTGAGGNKQFF
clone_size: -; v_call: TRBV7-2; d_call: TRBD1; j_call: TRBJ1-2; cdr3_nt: TGTGCCAGCAGCAAGGGGGGGACAGCCTATGGCTACACCTTC; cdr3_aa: CASSKGGTAYGYTF
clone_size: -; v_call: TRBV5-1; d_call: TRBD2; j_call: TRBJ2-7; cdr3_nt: TGCGCCAGCAGGGGGTCGGGGGGGGACTCCTACGAGCAGTACTTC; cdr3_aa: CASRGSGGDSYEQYF
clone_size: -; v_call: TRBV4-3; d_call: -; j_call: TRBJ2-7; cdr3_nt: TGCGCCAGCAGCCAAGATTTTGAGCTGTACTCCTACGAGCAGTACTTC; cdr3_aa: CASSQDFELYSYEQYF
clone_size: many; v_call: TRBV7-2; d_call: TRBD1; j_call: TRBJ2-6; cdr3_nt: TGTGCCAGCAGCCCCCAGGGCAGGGGGCTTGGGGCCAACGTCCTGACTTTC; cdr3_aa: CASSPQGRGLGANVLTF
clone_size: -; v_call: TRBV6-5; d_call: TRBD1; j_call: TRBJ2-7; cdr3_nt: TGTGCCAGCAGTTACTCGCCGGGACAGGGCCAGCAGCAGTACTTC; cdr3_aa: CASSYSPGQGQQQYF
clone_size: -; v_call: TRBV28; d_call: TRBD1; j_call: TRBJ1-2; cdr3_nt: TGTGCCAGCAGTTCCGGGGACAGACAGAATTATGGCTACACCTTC; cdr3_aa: CASSSGDRQNYGYTF
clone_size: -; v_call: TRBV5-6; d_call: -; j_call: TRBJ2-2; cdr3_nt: TGTGCCAGCAACTCATTCAATCGCGGGGAGCTGTTTTTT; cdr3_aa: CASNSFNRGELFF
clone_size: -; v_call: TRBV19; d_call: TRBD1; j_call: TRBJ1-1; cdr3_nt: TGTGCCAGTAGTCACAGGGGGCTCACTGAAGCTTTCTTT; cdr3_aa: CASSHRGLTEAFF
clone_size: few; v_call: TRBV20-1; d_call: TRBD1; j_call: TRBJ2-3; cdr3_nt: TGCAGTGCTAGAGAAGGGGGCCGCACAGATACGCAGTATTTT; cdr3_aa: CSAREGGRTDTQYF
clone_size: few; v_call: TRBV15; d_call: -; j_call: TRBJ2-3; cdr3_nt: TGTGCCACCAGCAGAGATTTGTCTGGCACAGATACGCAGTATTTT; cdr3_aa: CATSRDLSGTDTQYF